Each of the 5 T cell receptor beta chains below was sequenced from the same sample in a study of T-cell reconstitution after alpha-beta-depleted transplantation in children. Preparing the TCRbeta library involved the use of unique molecular identifiers. One entry per CDR3 protein results from TCRdb running MiXCR on the PCR reads. The sample has around 420,000 distinct CDR3 sequences; 15% to 20% are singletons. The sample here was PBMCs, mostly from graft donor cells, taken 360 days after TCRalphabeta/CD19-depleted stem cell transplant. The source is a boy less than two years old who had a stem cell transplant for Wiskott-Aldrich syndrome, so the T cells may come from the graft donor.

The V and J genes are TRBV2 and TRBJ1-1; 7 bases are shared with TRBD1. In germline, CDR1 is SNHLY, CDR2 FYNNEI. This CDR3 region has 17 residues. J lost 0 bases, V lost 8 bases, and 15 bases had no gene match. The CDR3 sequence: CASEQMVRGGMNTEAFF. CDR3 in DNA: TGTGCCAGCGAGCAGATGGTCAGAGGGGGCATGAACACTGAAGCTTTCTTT.

This chain joins TRBV7-9 and TRBJ2-2; D unresolved. Germline CDR1 SEHNR, CDR2 FQNEAQ (reference sequence). This CDR3 is 14 amino acids long. Trimming shortened V by 3 bases and J by 6 bases, and 11 bases separated the two germline ends. CDR3 coding DNA: TGTGCCAGCAGCTTTACCGGTGCCCCCGGGGAGCTGTTTTTT. Amino acid sequence: CASSFTGAPGELFF. Looking up the rest from reference TRBV7-9 and TRBJ2-2 gives the full variable domain: DTGVSQNPRHKITKRGQNVTFRCDPISEHNRLYWYRQTLGQGPEFLTYFQNEAQLEKSRLLSDRFSAERPKGSFSTLEIQRTEQGDSAMYLCASSFTGAPGELFFGEGSRLTVL.

This clonotype was recorded a few times. Its ends do not fully match the called genes, so a read error is possible. V gene TRBV12-3 or TRBV12-4 combines with J gene TRBJ2-3; TRBD2 agrees at 7 bases. CDR3 length equals 14 residues. CDR3 in amino acids: CATSRSGTTYTQYF. CDR3 DNA: TGTGCCACCTCGCGCAGCGGGACCACATATACGCAGTATTTT.

The chain couples TRBV4-3 to TRBJ2-3; D is unresolved. Germline V CDR1 and CDR2: LGHNA, YSLEER. The CDR3 is 12 amino acids. V was pared by 3 bases and J by 7 bases, with 8 bases between. This CDR3 is CASSHGRYTQYF. In DNA, the CDR3 is TGCGCCAGCAGCCATGGCCGTTATACGCAGTATTTT.

This clonotype has only a few counts. The chain is built from TRBV7-6 and TRBJ1-1, with 8 bases lining up with TRBD1. The trim removed 2 bases at V and 7 bases at J, leaving 6 bases unmatched. The CDR3 runs to 14 residues. CDR1 is SGHVS, CDR2 FNYEAQ, per germline. CDR3 DNA: TGTGCCAGCAGCTTATCATCGGGGACAGGTGAAGCTTTCTTT. Its translation: CASSLSSGTGEAFF.